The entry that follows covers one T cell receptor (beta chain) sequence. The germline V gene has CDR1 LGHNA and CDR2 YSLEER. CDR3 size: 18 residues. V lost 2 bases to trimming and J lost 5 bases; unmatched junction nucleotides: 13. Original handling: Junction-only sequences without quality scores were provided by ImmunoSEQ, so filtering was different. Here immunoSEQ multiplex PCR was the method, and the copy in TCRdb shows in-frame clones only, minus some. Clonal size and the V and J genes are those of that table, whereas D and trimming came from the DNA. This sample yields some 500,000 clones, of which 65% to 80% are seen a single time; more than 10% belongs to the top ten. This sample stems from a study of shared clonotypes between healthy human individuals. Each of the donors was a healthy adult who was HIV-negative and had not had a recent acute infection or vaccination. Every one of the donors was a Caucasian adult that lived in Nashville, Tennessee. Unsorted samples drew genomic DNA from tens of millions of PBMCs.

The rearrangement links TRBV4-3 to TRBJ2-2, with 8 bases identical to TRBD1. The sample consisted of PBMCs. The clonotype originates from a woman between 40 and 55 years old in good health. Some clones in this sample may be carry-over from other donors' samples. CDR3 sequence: CASSQTRAGQGLTGELFF. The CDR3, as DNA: TGCGCCAGCAGCCAAACCCGCGCCGGACAGGGTCTTACCGGGGAGCTGTTTTTT.